The rows below give T cell receptor beta chains drawn from one sample of a study of CD8 T cells in ankylosing spondylitis. TCRdb called the 5' RACE reads again in MiXCR, with one record for every CDR3 protein. Counted here are about 460,000 distinct CDR3 sequences, under 5.5% occurring once; the ten biggest clones make up around 3.4%. What was sequenced was blood, either unsorted or a sorted T cell fraction (not recorded which). These receptors all stem from a male donor with ankylosing spondylitis. The CDR3 runs from the conserved cysteine through the conserved F or W. The order of the fields is V gene, CDR3 length, J gene, D gene, CDR3 protein. A D gene is named only where the DNA matches it firmly.

>TRBV20-1|15|TRBJ1-5|TRBD1
CSAGRTGSPNQPQHF
>TRBV4-3|15|TRBJ1-6|TRBD1
CASSQDYRGDSPLHF
>TRBV6-5|15|TRBJ2-1|NA
CASSYLRGTYNEQFF
>TRBV7-8|13|TRBJ2-7|TRBD1
CASSRQGRGEQYF
>TRBV20-1|16|TRBJ2-3|TRBD2
CSARDLASGATDTQYF
>TRBV2|14|TRBJ2-5|TRBD2
CASSDERGGLTQYF
>TRBV28|14|TRBJ2-1|NA
CASSLGIYGNEQFF
>TRBV7-2|15|TRBJ1-1|NA
CASSLLPSLNTEAFF
>TRBV10-3|15|TRBJ2-1|NA
CAISVDSSSYNEQFF
>TRBV20-1|15|TRBJ2-7|NA
CSAVVLGGSLHEQYF
>TRBV12-3/TRBV12-4|16|TRBJ2-1|TRBD2
CASSSSSSGGTNEQFF
>TRBV18|15|TRBJ1-2|TRBD1
CASSPPGTGDYGYTF
>TRBV10-3|14|TRBJ2-7|NA
CAISGRGQSYEQYF
>TRBV12-3/TRBV12-4|13|TRBJ2-3|TRBD2
CASSSPTSHTQYF
>TRBV6-2/TRBV6-3|14|TRBJ1-1|NA
CASKGVRRNTEAFF
>TRBV5-6|13|TRBJ1-1|NA
CAGGSGGDTEAFF
>TRBV7-8|18|TRBJ2-2|TRBD2
CASSEGLAGGTNTGELFF
>TRBV20-1|14|TRBJ2-7|TRBD2
CSVLGLAASYEQYF
>TRBV7-7|13|TRBJ2-5|NA
CASSAQLRETQYF
>TRBV5-6|15|TRBJ2-1|TRBD1
CASSSGQPLYNEQFF
>TRBV5-1|16|TRBJ2-2|TRBD2
CASSSLTSGMSGELFF
>TRBV20-1|14|TRBJ1-5|NA
CSARGGYDNQPQHF
>TRBV6-5|14|TRBJ2-7|TRBD1
CASSYYGQGVEQYF
>TRBV20-1|13|TRBJ2-5|NA
CSARDPGQETQYF
>TRBV7-3|13|TRBJ2-3|NA
CASRRGPTDTQYF
>TRBV7-7|15|TRBJ2-7|NA
CASSLEYGTGYEQYF
>TRBV6-5|15|TRBJ1-1|NA
CASSHHPKTGTEAFF
>TRBV20-1|13|TRBJ1-1|TRBD1
CSVSPGGSGSAFF
>TRBV5-1|16|TRBJ2-7|TRBD2
CASSLWPSGSSYEQYF
>TRBV5-4|17|TRBJ2-1|NA
CASSPARTRSSYNEQFF
>TRBV7-3|14|TRBJ2-1|TRBD1
CASSPGQTWNEQFF
>TRBV4-3|16|TRBJ2-1|TRBD2
CASSQVAGGTDNEQFF
>TRBV20-1|13|TRBJ2-2|NA
CSARTSYTGELFF
>TRBV4-1|17|TRBJ2-3|NA
CASSPRPVLTATDTQYF
>TRBV10-3|12|TRBJ1-2|TRBD1
CAIRTGGNGYTF
>TRBV12-3/TRBV12-4|14|TRBJ1-6|NA
CASSFGTSTSPLHF
>TRBV28|15|TRBJ2-3|NA
CASSLAGVSTDTQYF
>TRBV5-1|16|TRBJ2-2|NA
CASSLAPLPNTGELFF
>TRBV5-1|12|TRBJ1-1|NA
CASSLPGPEAFF
>TRBV29-1|13|TRBJ2-7|TRBD1
CSVRGRATYEQYF
>TRBV4-1|15|TRBJ2-7|NA
CASSQSPGGGYEQYF
>TRBV6-1|10|TRBJ2-5|NA
CASSDLIQYF
>TRBV5-1|16|TRBJ2-3|NA
CASSLLQGTSTDTQYF
>TRBV5-1|14|TRBJ1-2|TRBD1
CASSRTGVNYGYTF
>TRBV7-9|11|TRBJ1-1|NA
CASDRGGTAFF
>TRBV9|15|TRBJ2-5|NA
CASSVGQTNQETQYF
>TRBV2|13|TRBJ1-3|NA
CASSRELANTIYF